The entry that follows covers one T cell receptor beta chain sequence. Its specificity is unknown. The data were taken from a study of OX40 agonist ivuxolimab in advanced cancers. Study-level results: In the expanded peripheral T cells, antigen specificity was never determined. CD8+ T cells showed, on average, more clonal expansion than CD4+ cells.

The CDR3 is 13 residues long. The germline V and J ends were trimmed by 4 bases and 6 bases, with 10 bases remaining between them. The germline V gene encodes CDR1 MNHNY and CDR2 SVGAGI (reference sequence). Sequencing was performed with immunoSEQ multiplex PCR; in TCRdb, only in-frame clones are kept and a portion is missing. Of about 50,000 clones listed, about 85% are singletons. The starting material was CD4+ or CD8+ T cells sorted from blood, obtained in a trial of the OX40 agonist ivuxolimab. The sequence derives from an adult with an advanced solid tumor such as melanoma, head and neck, liver or kidney cancer. The chain is built from TRBV6-6 and TRBJ2-1; the D is unclear. For the CDR3, the DNA is TGTGCCAGCAGTTCTTCTTCTAGCAATGAGCAGTTCTTC. This gives the protein CASSSSSSNEQFF.